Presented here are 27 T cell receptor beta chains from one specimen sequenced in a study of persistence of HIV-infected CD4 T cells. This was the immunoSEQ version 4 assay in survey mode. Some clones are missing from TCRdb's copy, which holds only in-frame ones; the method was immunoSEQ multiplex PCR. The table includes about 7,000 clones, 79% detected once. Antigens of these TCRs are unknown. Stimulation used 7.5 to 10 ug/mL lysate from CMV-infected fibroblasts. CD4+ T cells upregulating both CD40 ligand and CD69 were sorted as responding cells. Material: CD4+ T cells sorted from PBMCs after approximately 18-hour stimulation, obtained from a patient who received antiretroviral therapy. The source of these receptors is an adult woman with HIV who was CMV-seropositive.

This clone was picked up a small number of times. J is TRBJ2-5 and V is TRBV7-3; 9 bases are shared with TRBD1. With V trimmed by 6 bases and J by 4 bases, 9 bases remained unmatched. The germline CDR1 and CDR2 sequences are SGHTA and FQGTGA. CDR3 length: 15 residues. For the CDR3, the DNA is TGTGCCAGCAGTCAGACAGGGGGAACAGGAGAGACCCAGTACTTC. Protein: CASSQTGGTGETQYF.

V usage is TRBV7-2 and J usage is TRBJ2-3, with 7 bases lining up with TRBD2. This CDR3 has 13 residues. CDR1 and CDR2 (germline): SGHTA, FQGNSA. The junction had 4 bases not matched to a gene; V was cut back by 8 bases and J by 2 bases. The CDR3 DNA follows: TGTGCCAGCGGCGGGGGACTCACAGATACGCAGTATTTT. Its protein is CASGGGLTDTQYF. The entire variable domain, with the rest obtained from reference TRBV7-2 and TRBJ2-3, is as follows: GAGVSQSPSNKVTEKGKDVELRCDPISGHTALYWYRQSLGQGLEFLIYFQGNSAPDKSGLPSDRFSAERTGGSVSTLTIQRTQQEDSAVYLCASGGGLTDTQYFGPGTRLTVL.

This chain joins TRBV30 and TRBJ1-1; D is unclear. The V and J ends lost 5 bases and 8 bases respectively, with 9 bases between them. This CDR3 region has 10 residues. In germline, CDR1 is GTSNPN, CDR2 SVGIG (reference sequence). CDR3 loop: CAWGRLEAFF. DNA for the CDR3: TGTGCCTGGGGACGCCTAGAAGCTTTCTTT.

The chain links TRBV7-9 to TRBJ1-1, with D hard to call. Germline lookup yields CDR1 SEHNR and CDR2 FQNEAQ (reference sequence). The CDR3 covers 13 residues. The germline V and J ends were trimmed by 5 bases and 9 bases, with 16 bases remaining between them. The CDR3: CASSRTGSGKAFF. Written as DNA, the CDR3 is TGTGCCAGCAGCCGAACCGGTTCCGGAAAAGCTTTCTTT.

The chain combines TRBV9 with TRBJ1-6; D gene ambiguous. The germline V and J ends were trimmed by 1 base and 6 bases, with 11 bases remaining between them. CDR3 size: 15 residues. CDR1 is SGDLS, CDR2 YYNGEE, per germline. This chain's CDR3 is CASSVKAMANSPLHF. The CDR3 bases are TGTGCCAGCAGCGTAAAGGCGATGGCTAATTCACCCCTCCACTTT.

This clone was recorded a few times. The CDR3 region has the DNA TGTGCCAGCAGAGGGACAGGCTTCTTCTATGGCTACACCTTC. Translated, it gives CASRGTGFFYGYTF. The chain is built from TRBV2 and TRBJ1-2, with 8 bases aligning to TRBD1. Germline trimming cut 6 bases from V and 4 bases from J; bases unmatched to any gene: 7. Germline assignment: CDR1 SNHLY and CDR2 FYNNEI. This CDR3 has 14 residues. Drawing the rest from reference TRBV2 and TRBJ1-2, the complete variable domain is EPEVTQTPSHQVTQMGQEVILRCVPISNHLYFYWYRQILGQKVEFLVSFYNNEISEKSEIFDDQFSVERPDGSNFTLKIRSTKLEDSAMYFCASRGTGFFYGYTFGSGTRLTVV.

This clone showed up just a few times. CDR3 region: CASSPAYEQYF. CDR3 DNA sequence: TGTGCCAGCAGCCCAGCCTACGAGCAGTACTTC. The V and J genes are TRBV7-8 and TRBJ2-7; no definite D call. Germline values: CDR1 SGHVS, CDR2 FQNEAQ. The CDR3 spans 11 residues. Trimming removed 5 bases from V and 2 bases from J, with 4 bases in between.

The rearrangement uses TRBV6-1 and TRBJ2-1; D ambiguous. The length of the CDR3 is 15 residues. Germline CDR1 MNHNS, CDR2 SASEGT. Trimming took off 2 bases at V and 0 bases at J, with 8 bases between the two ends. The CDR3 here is CASSERWSSYNEQFF. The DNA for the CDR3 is TGTGCCAGCAGTGAAAGGTGGAGCTCCTACAATGAGCAGTTCTTC.

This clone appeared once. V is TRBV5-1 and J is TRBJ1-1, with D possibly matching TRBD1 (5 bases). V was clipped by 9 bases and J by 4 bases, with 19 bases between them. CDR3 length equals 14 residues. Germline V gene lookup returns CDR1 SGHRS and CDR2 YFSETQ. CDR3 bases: TGCGCCACCTCGGACACGGGGGGAACCACTGAAGCTTTCTTT. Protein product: CATSDTGGTTEAFF.

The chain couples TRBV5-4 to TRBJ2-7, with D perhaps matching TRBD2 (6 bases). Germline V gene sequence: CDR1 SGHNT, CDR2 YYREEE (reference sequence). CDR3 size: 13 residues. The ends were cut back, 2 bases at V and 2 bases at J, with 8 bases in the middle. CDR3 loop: CASSFGGTYEQYF. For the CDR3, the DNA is TGTGCCAGCAGCTTTGGCGGGACCTACGAGCAGTACTTC.

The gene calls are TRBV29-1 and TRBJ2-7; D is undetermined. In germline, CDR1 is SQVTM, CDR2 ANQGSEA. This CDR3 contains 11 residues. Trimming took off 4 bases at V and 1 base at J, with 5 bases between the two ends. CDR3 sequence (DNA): TGCAGCGTTGGAAGATCCTACGAGCAGTACTTC. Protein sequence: CSVGRSYEQYF.

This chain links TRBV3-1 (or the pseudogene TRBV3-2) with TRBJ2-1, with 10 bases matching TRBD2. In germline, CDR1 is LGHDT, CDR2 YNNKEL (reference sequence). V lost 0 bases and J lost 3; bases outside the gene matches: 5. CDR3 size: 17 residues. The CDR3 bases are TGTGCCAGCAGCCAAGATGCTAGCGGGGGCAGCTACAATGAGCAGTTCTTC. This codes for CASSQDASGGSYNEQFF.

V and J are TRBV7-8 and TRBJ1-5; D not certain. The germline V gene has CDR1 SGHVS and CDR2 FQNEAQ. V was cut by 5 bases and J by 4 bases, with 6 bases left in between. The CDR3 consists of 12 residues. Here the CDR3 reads CASSPPNQPQHF. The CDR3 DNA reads TGTGCCAGCAGCCCGCCAAATCAGCCCCAGCATTTT.

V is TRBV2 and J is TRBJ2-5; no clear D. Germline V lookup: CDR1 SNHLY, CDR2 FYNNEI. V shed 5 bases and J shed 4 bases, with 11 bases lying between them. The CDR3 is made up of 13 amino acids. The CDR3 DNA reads TGTGCCAGCAGTTCCTTAAACAGAGAGACCCAGTACTTC. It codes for CASSSLNRETQYF. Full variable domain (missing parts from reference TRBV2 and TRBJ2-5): EPEVTQTPSHQVTQMGQEVILRCVPISNHLYFYWYRQILGQKVEFLVSFYNNEISEKSEIFDDQFSVERPDGSNFTLKIRSTKLEDSAMYFCASSSLNRETQYFGPGTRLLVL.

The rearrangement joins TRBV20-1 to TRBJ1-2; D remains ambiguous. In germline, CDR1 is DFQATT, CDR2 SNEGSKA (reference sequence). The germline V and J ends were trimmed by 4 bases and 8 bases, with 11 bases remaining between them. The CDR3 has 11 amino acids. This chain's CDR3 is CSATRGKGYTF. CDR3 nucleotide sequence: TGCAGTGCTACCAGAGGGAAAGGCTACACCTTC.

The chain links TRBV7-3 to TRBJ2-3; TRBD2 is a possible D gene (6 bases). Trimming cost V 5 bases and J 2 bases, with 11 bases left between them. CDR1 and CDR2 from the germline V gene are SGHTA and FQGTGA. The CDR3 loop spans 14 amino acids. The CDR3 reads CASSRSGFTDTQYF. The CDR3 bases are TGTGCCAGCAGCCGTAGCGGCTTCACAGATACGCAGTATTTT.

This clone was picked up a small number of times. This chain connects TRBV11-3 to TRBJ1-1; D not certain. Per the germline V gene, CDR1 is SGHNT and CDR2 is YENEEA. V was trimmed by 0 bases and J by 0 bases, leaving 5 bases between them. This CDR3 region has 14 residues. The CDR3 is CASSLEQMNTEAFF. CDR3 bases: TGTGCCAGCAGCTTAGAACAGATGAACACTGAAGCTTTCTTT.

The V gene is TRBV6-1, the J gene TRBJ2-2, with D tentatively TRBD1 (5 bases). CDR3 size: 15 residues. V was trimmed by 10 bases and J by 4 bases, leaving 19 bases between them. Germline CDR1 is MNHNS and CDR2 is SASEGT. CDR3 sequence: CATTLGQGRTGELFF. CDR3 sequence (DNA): TGTGCCACTACCCTAGGGCAGGGCCGCACCGGGGAGCTGTTTTTT.

CDR3: CASSQGDTTDTQYF. The CDR3 bases are TGCGCCAGCAGCCAAGGAGACACGACAGATACGCAGTATTTT. The rearrangement links TRBV4-1 to TRBJ2-3; no definite D call. This CDR3 contains 14 residues. CDR1 and CDR2 from the germline V gene are MGHRA and YSYEKL. V was cut by 1 base and J by 3 bases, with 8 bases left in between.

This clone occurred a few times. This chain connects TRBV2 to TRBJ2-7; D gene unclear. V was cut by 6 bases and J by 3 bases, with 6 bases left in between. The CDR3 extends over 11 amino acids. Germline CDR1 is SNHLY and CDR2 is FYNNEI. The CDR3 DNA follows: TGTGCCAGCAGCTTCGACTACGAGCAGTACTTC. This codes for CASSFDYEQYF.

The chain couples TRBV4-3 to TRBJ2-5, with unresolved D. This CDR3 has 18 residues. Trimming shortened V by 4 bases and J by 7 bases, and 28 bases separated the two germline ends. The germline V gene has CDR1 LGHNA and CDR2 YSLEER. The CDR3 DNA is TGCGCCAGCAGCCCACAGTCCCCTGTGGTCGGCCCCGCCCGGACCCAGTACTTC. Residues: CASSPQSPVVGPARTQYF.

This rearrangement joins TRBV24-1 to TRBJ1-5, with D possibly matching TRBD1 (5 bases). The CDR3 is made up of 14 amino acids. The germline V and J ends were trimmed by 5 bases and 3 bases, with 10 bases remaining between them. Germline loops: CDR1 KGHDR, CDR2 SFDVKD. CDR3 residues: CATSVGGYNQPQHF. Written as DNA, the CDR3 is TGTGCCACCAGTGTCGGGGGATACAATCAGCCCCAGCATTTT.

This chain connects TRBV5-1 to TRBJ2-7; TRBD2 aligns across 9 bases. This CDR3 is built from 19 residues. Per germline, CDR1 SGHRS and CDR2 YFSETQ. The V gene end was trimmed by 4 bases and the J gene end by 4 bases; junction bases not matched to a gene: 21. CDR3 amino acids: CASSPGQPEISGSLYEQYF. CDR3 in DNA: TGCGCCAGCAGCCCGGGACAGCCGGAAATTAGCGGGAGTTTGTACGAGCAGTACTTC. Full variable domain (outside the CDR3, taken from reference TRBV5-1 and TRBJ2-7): KAGVTQTPRYLIKTRGQQVTLSCSPISGHRSVSWYQQTPGQGLQFLFEYFSETQRNKGNFPGRFSGRQFSNSRSEMNVSTLELGDSALYLCASSPGQPEISGSLYEQYFGPGTRLTVT.

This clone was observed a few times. This CDR3 is CASSPMEGNEQFF. For the CDR3, the DNA is TGTGCCAGCAGTCCGATGGAAGGTAATGAGCAGTTCTTC. The chain employs TRBV3-1 (or the pseudogene TRBV3-2) and TRBJ2-1; no definite D call. Trimming shortened V by 6 bases and J by 7 bases, and 13 bases separated the two germline ends. The CDR3 length is 13 residues. Germline V gene data show CDR1 as LGHDT and CDR2 as YNNKEL (reference sequence).

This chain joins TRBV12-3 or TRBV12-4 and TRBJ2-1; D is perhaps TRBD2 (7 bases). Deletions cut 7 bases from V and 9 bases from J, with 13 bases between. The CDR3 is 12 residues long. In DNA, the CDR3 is TGTGCCAGCACCCGGAGGGGGGGTGAGCAGTTCTTC. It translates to CASTRRGGEQFF.

CDR3 amino acids: CASSLSHQGHYGYTF. The CDR3 DNA is TGTGCCAGCAGCCTTAGCCACCAGGGGCACTATGGCTACACCTTC. J is TRBJ1-2 and V is TRBV2, with D possibly TRBD1 on 6 matching bases. The CDR3 runs 15 residues. Germline CDR1 is SNHLY and CDR2 is FYNNEI. Deletions cut 6 bases from V and 3 bases from J, with 17 bases between. Based on the CDR3 plus reference TRBV2 and TRBJ1-2, the full variable domain is EPEVTQTPSHQVTQMGQEVILRCVPISNHLYFYWYRQILGQKVEFLVSFYNNEISEKSEIFDDQFSVERPDGSNFTLKIRSTKLEDSAMYFCASSLSHQGHYGYTFGSGTRLTVV.

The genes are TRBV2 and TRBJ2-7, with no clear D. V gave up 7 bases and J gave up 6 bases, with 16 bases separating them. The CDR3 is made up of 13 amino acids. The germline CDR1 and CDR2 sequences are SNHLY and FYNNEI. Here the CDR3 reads CASTKEIASEQYF. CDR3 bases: TGTGCCAGCACGAAGGAGATAGCTTCCGAGCAGTACTTC.